This record covers a single TCR beta chain. These data come from a study of blood T cell repertoires in COVID-19. Produced via immunoSEQ multiplex PCR; TCRdb's table is partial and in-frame only. This table holds around 200,000 clones, 65% to 90% found once. Trimming at V came to 7 bases and at J to 0 bases, leaving 12 bases not matched to a gene. CDR3 length: 17 residues. CDR1 and CDR2 (germline): LGHNT, FRNRAP. The chain links TRBV12-5 to TRBJ2-1; 7 nucleotides align to TRBD1. Sequences were obtained from PBMCs or T cells enriched from blood (not recorded which). The receptor's source is a woman aged 25 to 45 who had been exposed to COVID-19. The CDR3 sequence is CASADIQGPSSYNEQFF. The CDR3 DNA reads as TGTGCTAGTGCCGACATACAGGGGCCTAGCTCCTACAATGAGCAGTTCTTC.